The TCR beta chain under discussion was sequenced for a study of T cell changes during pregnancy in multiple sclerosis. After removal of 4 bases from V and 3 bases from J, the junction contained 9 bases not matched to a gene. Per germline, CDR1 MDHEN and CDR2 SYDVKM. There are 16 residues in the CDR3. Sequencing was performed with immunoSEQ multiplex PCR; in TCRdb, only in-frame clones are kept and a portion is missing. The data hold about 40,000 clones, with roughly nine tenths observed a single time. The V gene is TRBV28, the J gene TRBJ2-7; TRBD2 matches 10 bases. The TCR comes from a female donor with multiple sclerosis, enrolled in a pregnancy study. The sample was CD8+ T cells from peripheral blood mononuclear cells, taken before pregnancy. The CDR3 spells CASSSPTSGAHYEQYF. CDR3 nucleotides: TGTGCCAGCAGTTCCCCTACTAGCGGGGCTCACTACGAGCAGTACTTC.